This note documents a single T cell receptor (beta chain) sequence. Its antigen is undetermined. This sample is drawn from a study of PD-1 blockade in classical Hodgkin lymphoma. Time point here: cycle 4 day 1 (C4D1), after more than five weeks of nivolumab. Every patient was affected by relapse after autologous stem cell transplantation, while exposure to brentuximab vedotin was not uniform. Study-level findings and limits: Newly diagnosed and completely responding patients shared comparable baseline diversity.

V lost 4 bases to trimming and J lost 6 bases; unmatched junction nucleotides: 5. In germline, CDR1 is SGHRS, CDR2 YFSETQ. The CDR3 sequence is 14 residues long. TCRdb's table, derived via immunoSEQ multiplex PCR, lists solely in-frame clones and lacks some. This sample carries approximately 52,000 clones, approximately 86% of them seen once, and the ten largest clones take approximately 7%. The sequences come from peripheral blood mononuclear cells (PBMCs), collected before the fourth cycle of nivolumab. The genes are TRBV5-1 and TRBJ2-3, with 10 positions matching TRBD2. The receptor was isolated from a human donor with classical Hodgkin lymphoma. The CDR3 nucleotides are TGCGCCAGCAGCGCGACTAGCGGGTCCGATACGCAGTATTTT. This translates into CASSATSGSDTQYF.